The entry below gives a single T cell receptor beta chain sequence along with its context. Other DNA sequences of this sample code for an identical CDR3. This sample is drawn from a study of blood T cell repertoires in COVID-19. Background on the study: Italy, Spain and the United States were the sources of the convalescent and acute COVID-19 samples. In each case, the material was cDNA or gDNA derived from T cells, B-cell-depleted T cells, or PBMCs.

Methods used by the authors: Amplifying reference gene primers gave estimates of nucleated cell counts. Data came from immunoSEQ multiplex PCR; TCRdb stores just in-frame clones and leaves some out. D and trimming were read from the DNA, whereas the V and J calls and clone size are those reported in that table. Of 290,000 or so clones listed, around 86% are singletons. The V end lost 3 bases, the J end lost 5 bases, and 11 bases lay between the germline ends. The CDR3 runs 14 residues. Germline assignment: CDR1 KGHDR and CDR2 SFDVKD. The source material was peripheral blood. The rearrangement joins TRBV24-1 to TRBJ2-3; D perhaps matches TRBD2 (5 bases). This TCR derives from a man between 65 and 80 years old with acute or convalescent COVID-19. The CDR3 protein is CATSDPREGDTQYF. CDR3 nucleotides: TGTGCCACCAGTGATCCCAGAGAGGGAGATACGCAGTATTTT.